This is a list of T cell receptor beta chains from one sample in a study of shared clonotypes between healthy human individuals. This table comes from immunoSEQ multiplex PCR, and its TCRdb copy is limited to in-frame clones, with some not included. In the table there are over a million clones, roughly 96% of which are singletons. Sequencing was performed on naive CD4+ T cells sorted from blood. These receptors were obtained from a man aged 25-40 years in good health. The CDR3 runs from the conserved cysteine through the conserved F or W. Each record gives: V gene, J gene, clone size, D gene, CDR3 DNA, CDR3 protein. The D gene is left open where the match is weak. Clone sizes are given selectively: once, few, many, or a class where the clone is expanded.

v_call: TRBV5-1; j_call: TRBJ2-7; clone_size: once; d_call: NA; cdr3_nt: TGCGCCAGCAGCCGGGCCCGTGATGAGCAGTACTTC; cdr3_aa: CASSRARDEQYF
v_call: TRBV7-9; j_call: TRBJ2-7; clone_size: NA; d_call: NA; cdr3_nt: TGTGCCAGCAGCTTTGGCGGGTCTTCCGACGAGCAGTACTTC; cdr3_aa: CASSFGGSSDEQYF
v_call: TRBV10-3; j_call: TRBJ2-1; clone_size: once; d_call: TRBD2; cdr3_nt: TGTGCCATCAGTGAGGGGACTAGTGTCAATGAGCAGTTCTTC; cdr3_aa: CAISEGTSVNEQFF
v_call: TRBV19; j_call: TRBJ1-5; clone_size: NA; d_call: TRBD1; cdr3_nt: TGTGCCAGTACCACGACAGGGGGAAGGGATCAGCCCCAGCATTTT; cdr3_aa: CASTTTGGRDQPQHF
v_call: TRBV15; j_call: TRBJ1-1; clone_size: once; d_call: NA; cdr3_nt: TGTGCCACCAGCAGAGTAGGGGTAGGGATGAACACTGAAGCTTTCTTT; cdr3_aa: CATSRVGVGMNTEAFF
v_call: TRBV11-2; j_call: TRBJ2-1; clone_size: NA; d_call: TRBD2; cdr3_nt: TGTGCCAGCAGCTTAGGACGGTGGGGGGGGTCCTACAATGAGCAGTTCTTC; cdr3_aa: CASSLGRWGGSYNEQFF
v_call: TRBV25-1; j_call: TRBJ2-7; clone_size: NA; d_call: NA; cdr3_nt: TGTGCCAGCAGTGAATGGGCCAGCGGCAGCTCCTACGAGCAGTACTTC; cdr3_aa: CASSEWASGSSYEQYF
v_call: TRBV10-3; j_call: TRBJ2-3; clone_size: NA; d_call: NA; cdr3_nt: TGTGCCATCAGTGACCGCAGGGGAAGCACAGATACGCAGTATTTT; cdr3_aa: CAISDRRGSTDTQYF
v_call: TRBV10-1; j_call: TRBJ2-2; clone_size: NA; d_call: NA; cdr3_nt: TGCGCCAGCAGTGAGGCGTTTGGCCCCAAACCCGGGGAGCTGTTTTTT; cdr3_aa: CASSEAFGPKPGELFF
v_call: TRBV25-1; j_call: TRBJ2-7; clone_size: NA; d_call: TRBD2; cdr3_nt: TGTGCCAGCAGTGAGTCAGGGAGGGTCGAGCAGTACTTC; cdr3_aa: CASSESGRVEQYF
v_call: TRBV11-2; j_call: TRBJ2-1; clone_size: NA; d_call: TRBD1; cdr3_nt: TGTGCCTCCCGACAGGGTATGTCCTACAATGAGCAGTTCTTC; cdr3_aa: CASRQGMSYNEQFF
v_call: TRBV5-6; j_call: TRBJ2-1; clone_size: NA; d_call: TRBD1; cdr3_nt: TGTGCCAGCAGCCGAGACAGGGTTGGCGAGCAGTTCTTC; cdr3_aa: CASSRDRVGEQFF
v_call: TRBV18; j_call: TRBJ2-7; clone_size: once; d_call: TRBD2; cdr3_nt: TGTGCCAGCTCACCATTGGGACTAGCGGGAGGTCGGTTGAACGAGCAGTACTTC; cdr3_aa: CASSPLGLAGGRLNEQYF
v_call: TRBV10-3; j_call: TRBJ2-7; clone_size: NA; d_call: NA; cdr3_nt: TGTGCCACCTTTTCCCCGGACAACTACGAGCAGTACTTC; cdr3_aa: CATFSPDNYEQYF
v_call: TRBV9; j_call: TRBJ2-2; clone_size: NA; d_call: NA; cdr3_nt: TGTGCCAGCAGCGTAGTAGCCGGGAACACCGGGGAGCTGTTTTTT; cdr3_aa: CASSVVAGNTGELFF
v_call: TRBV4-2; j_call: TRBJ2-7; clone_size: NA; d_call: TRBD1; cdr3_nt: TGTGCCAGCAGCTCGCCGGGACAGGCGTCGGCCGAGCAGTACTTC; cdr3_aa: CASSSPGQASAEQYF
v_call: TRBV5-1; j_call: TRBJ2-1; clone_size: NA; d_call: TRBD2; cdr3_nt: TGCGCCAGCATTGGTAGCGGGAGCCCAACCAATGAGCAGTTCTTC; cdr3_aa: CASIGSGSPTNEQFF
v_call: TRBV9; j_call: TRBJ1-4; clone_size: NA; d_call: NA; cdr3_nt: TGTGCCAGCAGCGTAGCCCCTTTGAGAGAAAAACTGTTTTTT; cdr3_aa: CASSVAPLREKLFF
v_call: TRBV11-2; j_call: TRBJ2-7; clone_size: NA; d_call: TRBD2; cdr3_nt: TGTGCCAGCAGCTTAGTAGGACTAGCGAGGCACGAGCAGTACTTC; cdr3_aa: CASSLVGLARHEQYF
v_call: TRBV5-1; j_call: TRBJ2-6; clone_size: once; d_call: NA; cdr3_nt: TGCGCCAGCAGCCACCGCGGGGGACAGGCAATCTCTGGGGCCAACGTCCTGACTTTC; cdr3_aa: CASSHRGGQAISGANVLTF